This entry lists 22 T cell receptor beta chains sequenced from one sample in a study of post-analysis software for immune sequencing data (dated by TCRdb to between 2014 and 2016). Results and caveats for the whole study, not just this receptor: Patients showed significantly higher frequencies than controls for five TRBV segments, among them TRBV5-6, TRBV5-1 and TRBV20-1.

These receptors lack a known antigen. Libraries were prepared through PCR. The sample was run on an Illumina HiSeq 2500. To reduce PCR and sequencing biases, unique molecular identifiers were incorporated into the TCR beta cDNA libraries. TCRdb's own reprocessing of the public reads used fastp at Q25 and MiXCR and kept productive beta chains. One record per CDR3 amino acid sequence lists the most common genes and DNA. The sample records 750,000 to 950,000 distinct CDR3 sequences, roughly 58% of which are singletons. The ten largest make up 4.6% of the sample. The sequenced sample consisted of blood. These receptors all come from a girl under 18 with multiple sclerosis.

The V and J genes are TRBV15 and TRBJ2-2; unclear D gene. Per germline, CDR1 LNHNV and CDR2 YYDKDF (reference sequence). The CDR3 runs 16 residues. V was cut by 0 bases and J by 4 bases, with 12 bases left in between. The CDR3 nucleotides read TGTGCCACCAGCAGAGAAATGGGAATGGGCACCGGGGAGCTGTTTTTT. Encoded protein: CATSREMGMGTGELFF.

The J gene is TRBJ2-1, the V gene TRBV20-1, with 14 bases lining up with TRBD2. V gave up 0 bases and J gave up 6 bases; unmatched junction bases: 7. This CDR3 spans 17 amino acids. CDR1 DFQATT and CDR2 SNEGSKA come from the germline V gene (reference sequence). The CDR3 nucleotides read TGCAGTGCTAGAGAGGGACTAGCGGGAGCAGGGGCCAATGAGCAGTTCTTC. This sequence encodes CSAREGLAGAGANEQFF.

This chain uses TRBV29-1 with TRBJ1-2; weak D call: TRBD1 (5 bases). Germline-derived CDR1 and CDR2 are SQVTM and ANQGSEA. The CDR3 contains 12 residues. Trimming removed 7 bases at V and 1 base at J, with 10 bases between. This chain's CDR3 is CSGGSFNYGYTF. The CDR3 nucleotides are TGCAGCGGGGGGTCCTTTAACTATGGCTACACCTTC. The variable domain in full, completed from reference TRBV29-1 and TRBJ1-2, reads SAVISQKPSRDICQRGTSLTIQCQVDSQVTMMFWYRQQPGQSLTLIATANQGSEATYESGFVIDKFPISRPNLTFSTLTVSNMSPEDSSIYLCSGGSFNYGYTFGSGTRLTVV.

The rearrangement links TRBV6-1 to TRBJ2-3; D may correspond to TRBD1 or TRBD2 (5 bases each). Germline V gene lookup returns CDR1 MNHNS and CDR2 SASEGT. The CDR3 spans 15 residues. Trimming pared 3 bases from V and 2 bases from J, leaving 12 bases between. The CDR3 region has the DNA TGTGCCAGCAGTGACCCGGGACCGAACACAGATACGCAGTATTTT. It encodes CASSDPGPNTDTQYF.

V is TRBV6-5 and J is TRBJ2-1; 9 bases match TRBD2. Unmatched junction bases numbered 10, after V lost 6 bases and J lost 7 bases. Germline CDR1 and CDR2: MNHEY and SVGAGI. The CDR3 consists of 15 residues. The CDR3 coding sequence is TGTGCCAGCAGCCTCCGGACTAGCGCCCGAAATGAGCAGTTCTTC. Translated, it gives CASSLRTSARNEQFF.

The chain has TRBV7-9 and TRBJ1-2; weak D call: TRBD1 (5 bases). Per germline, CDR1 SEHNR and CDR2 FQNEAQ (reference sequence). The CDR3 spans 15 residues. The V gene lost 5 bases and the J gene lost 4 bases, with 17 bases spanning the gap. In nucleotides, the CDR3 is TGTGCCAGCAGCCCGACAGCGTCCATATGCTATGGCTACACCTTC. Protein: CASSPTASICYGYTF.

The V and J genes are TRBV10-3 and TRBJ2-3; D gene uncertain. V was pared by 3 bases and J by 3 bases, with 13 bases between. The CDR3 contains 15 residues. Germline CDR1 ENHRY, CDR2 SYGVKD. CDR3 loop: CAISENMVETDTQYF. The CDR3 DNA sequence: TGTGCCATCAGTGAAAATATGGTAGAAACAGATACGCAGTATTTT.

In its sample, this clonotype was seen a few times. V gene TRBV27 combines with J gene TRBJ2-7; D may be TRBD2 (6 bases). The CDR3 runs to 14 residues. The germline V and J ends were trimmed by 2 bases and 3 bases, with 11 bases remaining between them. Germline V gene sequence: CDR1 MNHEY, CDR2 SMNVEV (reference sequence). In DNA form, the CDR3 reads TGTGCCAGCAGTTTAGGAGGGTTGGACTACGAGCAGTACTTC. Translation: CASSLGGLDYEQYF.

The chain combines TRBV20-1 with TRBJ1-2; the match to TRBD1 covers 9 bases. The ends lost 1 base at V and 6 bases at J; junction bases unmatched: 6. This CDR3 contains 14 residues. Germline loops: CDR1 DFQATT, CDR2 SNEGSKA (reference sequence). The CDR3 DNA follows: TGCAGTGCTAGAGGGCGACAGGGGGTGGATGGCTACACCTTC. Its translation is CSARGRQGVDGYTF.

This clonotype was seen more than once but under ten times. The V call is TRBV27, the J call TRBJ1-2; TRBD1 matches at 10 bases. The CDR3 is 12 residues long. Unmatched junction bases numbered 5, after V lost 8 bases and J lost 8 bases. The germline gives CDR1 MNHEY, CDR2 SMNVEV (reference sequence). DNA for the CDR3: TGTGCCAGCCGGACAGGGGGACAGGGCTACACCTTC. This translates into CASRTGGQGYTF.

J is TRBJ2-3 and V is TRBV15; no reliable D call. This CDR3 contains 18 residues. Germline CDR1 and CDR2: LNHNV and YYDKDF (reference sequence). The V and J ends lost 4 bases and 5 bases respectively, with 25 bases between them. The CDR3 DNA reads as TGTGCCACCAGCACGACTTTACGTGGGCTTCCACTGGAAGATACGCAGTATTTT. As protein: CATSTTLRGLPLEDTQYF. Variable domain in full (rest from reference TRBV15 and TRBJ2-3): DAMVIQNPRYQVTQFGKPVTLSCSQTLNHNVMYWYQQKSSQAPKLLFHYYDKDFNNEADTPDNFQSRRPNTSFCFLDIRSPGLGDTAMYLCATSTTLRGLPLEDTQYFGPGTRLTVL.

V and J are TRBV5-1 and TRBJ1-4, with D possibly TRBD1 on 5 matching bases. Per the germline V gene, CDR1 is SGHRS and CDR2 is YFSETQ. This CDR3 has 16 residues. V was pared by 6 bases and J by 7 bases, with 22 bases between. CDR3 residues: CASTSAPQERGEKLFF. The CDR3 region has the DNA TGCGCCAGCACCTCGGCCCCACAGGAGAGAGGTGAAAAACTGTTTTTT.

Points on this clonotype: This may come from a read error, since a much larger clone is one base off. The rearrangement joins TRBV12-3 or TRBV12-4 to TRBJ1-1; D is unresolved. The V and J ends lost 3 bases and 3 bases respectively, with 14 bases between them. The CDR3 extends over 15 amino acids. This CDR3 reads CASSFRREMDTEAFF. The CDR3 region has the DNA TGTGCCAGCAGTTTCAGGCGTGAGATGGACACTGAAGCTTTCTTT.

The table lists this clonotype with a few counts. The chain recombines TRBV5-1 with TRBJ2-1, with D perhaps TRBD2 (5 bases). Trimming left V 1 base short and J 0 bases short, with 17 bases between. CDR3 length equals 18 residues. Germline CDR1 is SGHRS and CDR2 is YFSETQ. Here the CDR3 DNA reads TGCGCCAGCAGCTTGCAGGAAAACACACTAGGCTCCTACAATGAGCAGTTCTTC. Protein sequence: CASSLQENTLGSYNEQFF.

This clonotype appeared a few times. The J gene is TRBJ2-1, the V gene TRBV14, with 8 bases aligning to TRBD2. J gave up 8 bases and V 7 bases, and 13 bases lay outside the gene matches. The germline CDR1 and CDR2 sequences are SGHDN and FVKESK. The CDR3 spans 15 residues. CDR3 region: CASKGSGRRVDEQFF. The DNA for the CDR3 is TGTGCCAGCAAGGGGAGCGGGAGAAGGGTAGATGAGCAGTTCTTC.

The sample holds a few counts of this clonotype. The rearrangement joins TRBV5-1 to TRBJ2-5; D perhaps matches TRBD1 (5 bases). This CDR3 region has 13 residues. Per the germline V gene, CDR1 is SGHRS and CDR2 is YFSETQ. Trimming stripped 4 bases from V and 1 base from J, with 8 bases between. CDR3 region: CASSSTGQETQYF. Here the CDR3 DNA reads TGCGCCAGCAGCAGTACAGGCCAAGAGACCCAGTACTTC. The whole variable domain, filled in from reference TRBV5-1 and TRBJ2-5, reads KAGVTQTPRYLIKTRGQQVTLSCSPISGHRSVSWYQQTPGQGLQFLFEYFSETQRNKGNFPGRFSGRQFSNSRSEMNVSTLELGDSALYLCASSSTGQETQYFGPGTRLLVL.

In its sample, this clonotype was seen a few times. This chain uses TRBV6-2 or TRBV6-3 with TRBJ2-1; TRBD2 aligns across 10 bases. J lost 4 bases, V lost 8 bases, and 8 bases had no gene match. This CDR3 has 15 residues. CDR1 and CDR2 from the germline V gene are MNHEY and SVGEGT. CDR3 loop: CASRTSGGPYNEQFF. The CDR3 bases are TGTGCCAGCCGGACTAGCGGAGGTCCTTACAATGAGCAGTTCTTC.

The V and J genes are TRBV29-1 and TRBJ2-2; D may be TRBD2 (6 bases). This CDR3 comprises 15 residues. V was shortened by 7 bases and J by 5 bases, with 20 bases between the two germline ends. The germline CDR1 and CDR2 sequences are SQVTM and ANQGSEA. CDR3 residues: CSAARVGAGTGELFF. The CDR3 DNA sequence: TGCAGCGCCGCCCGGGTAGGGGCGGGGACCGGGGAGCTGTTTTTT.

This clonotype was seen a handful of times. The chain joins TRBV29-1 to TRBJ2-1; 14 bases are a match to TRBD2. Trimming removed 8 bases from V and 6 bases from J; junction bases left unmatched: 15. The CDR3 contains 17 residues. Germline loops: CDR1 SQVTM, CDR2 ANQGSEA. The CDR3 here is CSILGLAGDHATNEQFF. DNA of the CDR3: TGCAGCATCCTGGGACTAGCGGGGGACCACGCCACCAATGAGCAGTTCTTC.

The chain recombines TRBV5-1 with TRBJ1-2; TRBD1 agrees at 12 bases. The CDR3 is 16 amino acids. Germline CDR1 and CDR2: SGHRS and YFSETQ. Losses at the gene ends were 6 bases for V and 5 bases for J; bases not matched to a gene: 11. This CDR3 reads CASNNNPGQGAYGYTF. DNA of the CDR3: TGCGCCAGCAACAATAACCCGGGACAGGGGGCGTATGGCTACACCTTC. Based on the CDR3 plus reference TRBV5-1 and TRBJ1-2, the full variable domain is KAGVTQTPRYLIKTRGQQVTLSCSPISGHRSVSWYQQTPGQGLQFLFEYFSETQRNKGNFPGRFSGRQFSNSRSEMNVSTLELGDSALYLCASNNNPGQGAYGYTFGSGTRLTVV.

The V and J genes are TRBV20-1 and TRBJ2-5; 10 bases agree with TRBD2. The assigned J gene may be wrong: the sequence end matches TRBJ2-7 better. Looked up from germline, CDR1 is DFQATT and CDR2 is SNEGSKA (reference sequence). There are 18 residues in the CDR3. As DNA, the CDR3 is TGCAGTGCTAGAGATGAATCGACTAGCGGGTCCCCCCAGCACGAGCAGTACTTC. Translating it yields CSARDESTSGSPQHEQYF.

This chain uses TRBV12-3 or TRBV12-4 with TRBJ2-4; TRBD1 might be the D (6 bases). Deletions cut 6 bases from V and 4 bases from J, with 25 bases between. The CDR3 is made up of 18 amino acids. The CDR3 loop reads CASSPGTRGIGGKNIQYF. In nucleotides, the CDR3 is TGTGCCAGCAGCCCCGGGACCAGGGGAATTGGGGGAAAAAACATTCAGTACTTC.